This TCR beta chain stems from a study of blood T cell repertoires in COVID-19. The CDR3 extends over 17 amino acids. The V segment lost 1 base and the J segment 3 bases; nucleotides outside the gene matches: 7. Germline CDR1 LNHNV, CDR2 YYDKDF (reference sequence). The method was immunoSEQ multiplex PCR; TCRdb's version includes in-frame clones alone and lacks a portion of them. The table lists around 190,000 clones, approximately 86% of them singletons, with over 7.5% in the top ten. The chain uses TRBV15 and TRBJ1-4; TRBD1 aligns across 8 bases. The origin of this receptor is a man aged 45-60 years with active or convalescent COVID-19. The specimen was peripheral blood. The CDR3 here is CATSRVQGAVSNEKLFF. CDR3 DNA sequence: TGTGCCACCAGCAGAGTCCAGGGGGCAGTTTCTAATGAAAAACTGTTTTTT.